Following are 26 T cell receptor beta chains from one sample sequenced in a study of vaccination and CD4 T cells after COVID-19. The time point here: late sampling 161 to 241 days after vaccination in three convalescent patients. The treatment: roughly ten-day PBMC culture with coronavirus spike peptide pools or control peptides (ViraFEST assay). The assay that was used to sequence DNA from cultured CD4+ T cells was the Oncomine TCR Beta short-read assay. One entry per CDR3 protein results from TCRdb running MiXCR on the PCR reads. The sample contains over 20,000 distinct CDR3 sequences, under 40% of which appear only once. For these TCRs, the target antigens are not known. This material consisted of CD4+ T cells from blood, cultured in vitro, taken about 7 months after SARS-CoV-2 vaccination. These receptors originate from a human donor who had recovered from COVID-19.

The gene calls are TRBV7-3 and TRBJ2-1, with 10 bases identical to TRBD2. Unmatched junction bases numbered 18, after V lost 5 bases and J lost 8 bases. The CDR3 sequence is 18 residues long. Germline lookup yields CDR1 SGHTA and CDR2 FQGTGA. The CDR3 here is CASSPDGLAVPKVDEQFF. The CDR3 nucleotides are TGTGCCAGCAGCCCCGACGGACTAGCGGTACCTAAGGTAGATGAGCAGTTCTTC.

The rearrangement links TRBV4-1 to TRBJ2-7; TRBD1 matches at 11 bases. This CDR3 has 15 amino acids. Losses at the gene ends were 3 bases for V and 7 bases for J; bases not matched to a gene: 8. Germline CDR1 is MGHRA and CDR2 is YSYEKL. Written as DNA, the CDR3 is TGCGCCAGCAGCCACCACGGACAGGGGGCGGATGAGCAGTACTTC. Translation gives CASSHHGQGADEQYF.

Only a few counts were recorded for this clonotype. The V gene is TRBV20-1, the J gene TRBJ2-7, with D unresolved. Germline V gene lookup returns CDR1 DFQATT and CDR2 SNEGSKA (reference sequence). The CDR3 covers 15 residues. The V gene lost 2 bases and the J gene lost 0 bases, with 14 bases spanning the gap. CDR3 sequence reads: CSARLDGSSSYEQYF. CDR3 in DNA: TGCAGTGCTAGATTGGACGGTAGCAGCTCCTACGAGCAGTACTTC.

The rearrangement joins TRBV5-4 to TRBJ2-5; D gene unclear. V lost 4 bases, J lost 5 bases, and 12 bases lay in between. Germline V CDR1 and CDR2: SGHNT, YYREEE (reference sequence). The CDR3 sequence is 13 residues long. CDR3 amino acids: CASSPEGRETQYF. In DNA form, the CDR3 reads TGTGCCAGCAGCCCAGAAGGCCGGGAGACCCAGTACTTC.

The chain recombines TRBV20-1 with TRBJ2-5, with D unclear. This CDR3 is built from 12 residues. Germline V gives CDR1 DFQATT, CDR2 SNEGSKA (reference sequence). Trimming removed 3 bases at V and 0 bases at J, with 5 bases between. CDR3 sequence: CSARVYQETQYF. CDR3 nucleotides: TGCAGTGCTAGGGTGTACCAAGAGACCCAGTACTTC.

V and J are TRBV20-1 and TRBJ1-3, with 7 bases identical to TRBD1. The J segment lost 3 bases and the V segment lost 4 bases, leaving 3 bases of the junction unmatched. Germline V gene data show CDR1 as DFQATT and CDR2 as SNEGSKA (reference sequence). The CDR3 totals 13 residues. As DNA, the CDR3 is TGCAGTGCTATAGGACAGGATGGAAACACCATATATTTT. Translated: CSAIGQDGNTIYF.

The chain has TRBV7-9 and TRBJ1-2; 7 bases map to TRBD1. Trimming removed 2 bases from V and 7 bases from J; junction bases left unmatched: 4. The CDR3 spans 13 residues. The germline V gene has CDR1 SEHNR and CDR2 FQNEAQ (reference sequence). CDR3 nucleotides: TGTGCCAGCAGCTTATATGGGGACAGTGGCTACACCTTC. It specifies CASSLYGDSGYTF.

This clonotype is classed as medium-sized. The chain combines TRBV20-1 with TRBJ2-7; 7 bases map to TRBD1. This CDR3 contains 14 residues. Germline V lookup: CDR1 DFQATT, CDR2 SNEGSKA (reference sequence). Here the CDR3 reads CRAARDSGSYEQYF. The CDR3 nucleotides read TGCAGGGCGGCGAGGGACAGCGGCTCCTACGAGCAGTACTTC.

The chain combines TRBV20-1 with TRBJ2-3, with TRBD2 matching over 7 bases. The CDR3 sequence is 15 residues long. In germline, CDR1 is DFQATT, CDR2 SNEGSKA (reference sequence). Trimming removed 6 bases from V and 4 bases from J; junction bases left unmatched: 13. The chain's CDR3 is CSAEPAAGFPDTQYF. The CDR3 DNA is TGCAGTGCCGAGCCAGCAGCGGGATTCCCAGATACGCAGTATTTT.

This clonotype showed up just once. V gene TRBV7-9 combines with J gene TRBJ2-7, with D possibly being TRBD1 (5 bases). This CDR3 is built from 16 residues. Germline CDR1 and CDR2: SEHNR and FQNEAQ (reference sequence). Trimming removed 3 bases from V and 6 bases from J, with 21 bases in between. This CDR3 is CASSFSGTWGWGEQYF. CDR3 nucleotides: TGTGCCAGCAGCTTTTCCGGAACATGGGGCTGGGGCGAGCAGTACTTC.

The V call is TRBV29-1, the J call TRBJ2-7; D gene unclear. V was trimmed by 4 bases and J by 0 bases, leaving 7 bases between them. This CDR3 is 12 amino acids long. Per germline, CDR1 SQVTM and CDR2 ANQGSEA. The CDR3 is CSVAQSSYEQYF. Here the CDR3 DNA reads TGCAGCGTTGCTCAAAGCTCCTACGAGCAGTACTTC.

The table lists this clonotype with a few counts. CDR3 sequence reads: CATSRGGDSGANVLTF. In DNA form, the CDR3 reads TGTGCCACCAGCAGAGGGGGCGACTCTGGGGCCAACGTCCTGACTTTC. J is TRBJ2-6 and V is TRBV15; possibly TRBD1 for D (5 bases). CDR3 size: 16 residues. V dropped 1 base and J dropped 0 bases, with 7 bases sitting between them. Looked up from germline, CDR1 is LNHNV and CDR2 is YYDKDF (reference sequence).

The genes are TRBV28 and TRBJ2-7, with TRBD2 identical over 9 bases. CDR1 and CDR2 from the germline V gene are MDHEN and SYDVKM. The ends lost 7 bases at V and 1 base at J; junction bases unmatched: 8. CDR3 length: 15 amino acids. The CDR3 DNA reads TGTGCCAGCACCCGAGCGGGAGGTGTATCCTACGAGCAGTACTTC. This codes for CASTRAGGVSYEQYF.

By its share, this clonotype is medium-sized. The chain recombines TRBV15 with TRBJ2-5; 7 nucleotides align to TRBD2. After removal of 5 bases from V and 5 bases from J, the junction contained 5 bases not matched to a gene. Germline V CDR1 and CDR2: LNHNV, YYDKDF (reference sequence). CDR3 length: 13 amino acids. The CDR3, as DNA: TGTGCCACCAGCGACGTGGGGGGGGAGACCCAGTACTTC. Encoded protein: CATSDVGGETQYF.

There are a few counts of this clonotype. The gene calls are TRBV7-3 and TRBJ1-1; D gene ambiguous. This CDR3 is 12 amino acids long. With 2 bases removed from V and 9 bases from J, the gap between germline ends came to 10 bases. Germline-derived CDR1 and CDR2 are SGHTA and FQGTGA. The CDR3 spells CASSLPGSQAFF. The CDR3 coding sequence is TGTGCCAGCAGCTTACCGGGATCTCAAGCTTTCTTT.

This clonotype was seen once. The CDR3 here is CASSLLIQGSEQYF. DNA for the CDR3: TGTGCCAGCAGCTTACTCATACAGGGGAGCGAGCAGTACTTC. The V call is TRBV11-2, the J call TRBJ2-7, with 7 nucleotides matching TRBD1. Trimming removed 2 bases from V and 6 bases from J; junction bases left unmatched: 7. The CDR3 loop spans 14 amino acids. Germline loops: CDR1 SGHAT, CDR2 FQNNGV.

The chain links TRBV7-9 to TRBJ2-7; D is uncertain. Germline V CDR1 and CDR2: SEHNR, FQNEAQ (reference sequence). This CDR3 region has 12 residues. Trimming took off 3 bases at V and 2 bases at J, with 5 bases between the two ends. The CDR3 loop reads CASSLAAYEQYF. The DNA for the CDR3 is TGTGCCAGCAGCTTGGCCGCCTACGAGCAGTACTTC.

J is TRBJ1-5 and V is TRBV7-9; D may be TRBD1 (6 bases). The length of the CDR3 is 15 residues. The ends were cut back, 2 bases at V and 1 base at J, with 9 bases in the middle. Per germline, CDR1 SEHNR and CDR2 FQNEAQ (reference sequence). In DNA form, the CDR3 reads TGTGCCAGCAGCTTACAGGGGACAAGCAATCAGCCCCAGCATTTT. Protein: CASSLQGTSNQPQHF.

Within the sample, this clonotype is medium-sized. This chain connects TRBV21-1 to TRBJ2-7. TRBV21-1 is designated a pseudogene. This CDR3 contains 15 residues. The CDR3 reads CASSKALYHSYEQYF. CDR3 sequence (DNA): TGTGCCAGCAGCAAAGCCCTCTACCACTCCTACGAGCAGTACTTC.

This clonotype was detected a few times. CDR3 bases: TGTGCCAGCAGCACACATTCAGAGACCCAGTACTTC. Translation gives CASSTHSETQYF. This chain connects TRBV6-1 to TRBJ2-5; D remains ambiguous. Germline V lookup: CDR1 MNHNS, CDR2 SASEGT. V shed 6 bases and J shed 4 bases, with 9 bases lying between them. The CDR3 runs 12 residues.

The CDR3 region is CASSFGGTGADTQYF. The CDR3 region has the DNA TGTGCCAGCAGCTTTGGAGGGACAGGGGCAGATACGCAGTATTTT. The chain employs TRBV11-3 and TRBJ2-3, with TRBD1 matching 10 bases. This CDR3 comprises 15 residues. The junction had 4 bases not matched to a gene; V was cut back by 3 bases and J by 4 bases. The germline V gene has CDR1 SGHNT and CDR2 YENEEA.

The chain links TRBV2 to TRBJ2-7, with D tentatively TRBD2 (5 bases). The CDR3 extends over 12 amino acids. From germline, CDR1 is SNHLY and CDR2 FYNNEI. V lost 8 bases and J 0 bases, leaving 8 bases between the germline ends. This CDR3 is CASRRSSYEQYF. Here the CDR3 DNA reads TGTGCCAGCCGGAGGAGCTCCTACGAGCAGTACTTC. Looking up the rest from reference TRBV2 and TRBJ2-7 gives the full variable domain: EPEVTQTPSHQVTQMGQEVILRCVPISNHLYFYWYRQILGQKVEFLVSFYNNEISEKSEIFDDQFSVERPDGSNFTLKIRSTKLEDSAMYFCASRRSSYEQYFGPGTRLTVT.

This clonotype has only a few counts. The V and J genes are TRBV11-3 and TRBJ2-7; the D call may be TRBD1 or TRBD2 (5 bases each). V was trimmed by 5 bases and J by 6 bases, leaving 17 bases between them. The CDR3 runs to 14 residues. Germline CDR1 and CDR2: SGHNT and YENEEA. For the CDR3, the DNA is TGTGCCAGCAGCACCGGGACGCGACCCCTCGAGCAGTACTTC. Residues: CASSTGTRPLEQYF.

This clonotype was detected only a few times. The gene calls are TRBV7-6 and TRBJ2-7; unclear D gene. The ends were cut back, 1 base at V and 2 bases at J, with 6 bases in the middle. Germline V gives CDR1 SGHVS, CDR2 FNYEAQ. CDR3 length: 13 amino acids. In nucleotides, the CDR3 is TGTGCCAGCAGCTTAGGGAAAACCTACGAGCAGTACTTC. It yields the protein CASSLGKTYEQYF.

V gene TRBV7-6 combines with J gene TRBJ2-5; TRBD2 is a possible D gene (5 bases). Germline CDR1 SGHVS, CDR2 FNYEAQ. V was trimmed by 2 bases and J by 5 bases, leaving 12 bases between them. The CDR3 is 14 amino acids. The chain's CDR3 is CASSLRLAGETQYF. In DNA form, the CDR3 reads TGTGCCAGCAGCTTACGTCTAGCCGGGGAGACCCAGTACTTC.

This clonotype was found a few times. The chain employs TRBV20-1 and TRBJ2-3; the match to TRBD2 covers 13 bases. Germline assignment: CDR1 DFQATT and CDR2 SNEGSKA (reference sequence). The CDR3 extends over 16 amino acids. Germline trimming cut 1 base from V and 5 bases from J; bases unmatched to any gene: 6. The CDR3 nucleotides are TGCAGTGCTAGAGGAGGGACTAGCGGGACGGAAGATACGCAGTATTTT. Translating it yields CSARGGTSGTEDTQYF.